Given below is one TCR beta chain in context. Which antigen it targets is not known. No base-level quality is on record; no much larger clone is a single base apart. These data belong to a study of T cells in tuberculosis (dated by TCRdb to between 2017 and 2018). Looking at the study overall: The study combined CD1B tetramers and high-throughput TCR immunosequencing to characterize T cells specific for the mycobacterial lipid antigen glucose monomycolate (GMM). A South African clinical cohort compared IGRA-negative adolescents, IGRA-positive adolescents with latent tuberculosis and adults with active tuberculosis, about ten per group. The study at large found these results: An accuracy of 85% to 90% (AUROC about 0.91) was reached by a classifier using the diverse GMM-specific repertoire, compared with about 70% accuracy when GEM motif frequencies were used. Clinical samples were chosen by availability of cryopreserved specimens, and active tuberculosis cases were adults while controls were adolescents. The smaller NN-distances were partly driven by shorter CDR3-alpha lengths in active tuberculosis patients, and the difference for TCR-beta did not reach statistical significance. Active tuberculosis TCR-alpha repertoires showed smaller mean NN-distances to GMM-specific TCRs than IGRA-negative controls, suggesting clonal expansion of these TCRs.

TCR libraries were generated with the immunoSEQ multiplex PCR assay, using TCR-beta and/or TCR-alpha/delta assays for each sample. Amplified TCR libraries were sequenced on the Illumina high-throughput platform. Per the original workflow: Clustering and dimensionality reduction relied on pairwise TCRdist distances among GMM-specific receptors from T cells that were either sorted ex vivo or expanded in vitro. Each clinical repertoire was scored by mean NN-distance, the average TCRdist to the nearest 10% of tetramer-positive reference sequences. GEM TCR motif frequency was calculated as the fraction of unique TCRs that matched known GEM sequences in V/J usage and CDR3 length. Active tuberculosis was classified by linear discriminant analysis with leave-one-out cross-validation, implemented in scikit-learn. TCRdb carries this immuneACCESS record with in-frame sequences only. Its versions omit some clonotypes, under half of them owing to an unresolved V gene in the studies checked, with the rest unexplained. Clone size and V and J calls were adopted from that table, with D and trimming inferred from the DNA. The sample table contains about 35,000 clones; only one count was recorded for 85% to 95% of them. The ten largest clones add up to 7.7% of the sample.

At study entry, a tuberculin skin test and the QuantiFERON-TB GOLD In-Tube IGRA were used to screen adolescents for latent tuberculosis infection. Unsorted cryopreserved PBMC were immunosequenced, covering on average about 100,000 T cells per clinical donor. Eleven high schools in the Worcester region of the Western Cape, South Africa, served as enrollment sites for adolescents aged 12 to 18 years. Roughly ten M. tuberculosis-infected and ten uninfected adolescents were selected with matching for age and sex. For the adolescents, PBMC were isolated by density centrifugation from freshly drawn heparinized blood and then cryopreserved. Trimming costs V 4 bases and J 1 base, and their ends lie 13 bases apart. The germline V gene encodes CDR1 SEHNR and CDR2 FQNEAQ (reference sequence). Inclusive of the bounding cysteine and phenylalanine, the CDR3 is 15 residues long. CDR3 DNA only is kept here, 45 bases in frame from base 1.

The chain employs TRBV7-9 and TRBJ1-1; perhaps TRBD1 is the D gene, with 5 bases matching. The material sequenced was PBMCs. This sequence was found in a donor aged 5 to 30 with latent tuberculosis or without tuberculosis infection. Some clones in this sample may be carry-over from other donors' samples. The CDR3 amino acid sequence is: CASSSTHQGNTEAFF. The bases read TGTGCCAGCAGCTCTACCCATCAGGGGAACACTGAAGCTTTCTTT.